The 2 T cell receptor beta chains listed next were all sequenced from one sample in a study of PD-1 blockade in classical Hodgkin lymphoma. Exposure to brentuximab vedotin varied, and each patient had relapsed following autologous stem cell transplantation. Sequenced by immunoSEQ multiplex PCR; TCRdb stores in-frame clones only, minus some. The repertoire holds nearly 55,000 clones, with 81% as singletons. Source: peripheral blood mononuclear cells (PBMCs), taken at baseline. These receptors all come from a human donor with classical Hodgkin lymphoma.

This clone was detected a few times. The chain links TRBV30 to TRBJ2-2; D unresolved. This CDR3 region has 12 residues. The ends were cut back, 2 bases at V and 1 base at J, with 2 bases in the middle. Per the germline V gene, CDR1 is GTSNPN and CDR2 is SVGIG (reference sequence). The CDR3 nucleotides are TGTGCCTGGAGTTTGAACACCGGGGAGCTGTTTTTT. It encodes CAWSLNTGELFF.

The V and J genes are TRBV7-9 and TRBJ2-7; 11 nucleotides align to TRBD2. Germline loops: CDR1 SEHNR, CDR2 FQNEAQ (reference sequence). The J segment lost 4 bases and the V segment lost 7 bases, leaving 6 bases of the junction unmatched. The CDR3 loop spans 14 amino acids. For the CDR3, the DNA is TGTGCCAGCAATTTAGCGGGAGGGCCTTACGAGCAGTACTTC. This translates into CASNLAGGPYEQYF.